The present entry profiles one TCR beta chain with its context. This sample stems from a study of blood T cell repertoires in COVID-19. Study-wide context: PBMCs, B-cell-depleted T cells, or T cells were the source of the cDNA or gDNA that made up the material.

The CDR3 is 16 residues long. V was trimmed by 3 bases and J by 8 bases, leaving 22 bases between them. The germline CDR1 and CDR2 sequences are DFQATT and SNEGSKA (reference sequence). TCRdb keeps only in-frame clones here, not all; method: immunoSEQ multiplex PCR. Found here are about 170,000 clones, about 80% of them singletons; the top ten hold under 3%. The sequenced material came from peripheral blood. The chain uses TRBV20-1 and TRBJ1-4; perhaps TRBD1 as D (5 bases). The TCR comes from a human donor with acute or convalescent COVID-19. The donor label of this sample is uncertain. The CDR3 region has the DNA TGCAGTGCTAGTCAAAGAAGGGGAACTGATAAGGAAAAACTGTTTTTT. Its translation: CSASQRRGTDKEKLFF.